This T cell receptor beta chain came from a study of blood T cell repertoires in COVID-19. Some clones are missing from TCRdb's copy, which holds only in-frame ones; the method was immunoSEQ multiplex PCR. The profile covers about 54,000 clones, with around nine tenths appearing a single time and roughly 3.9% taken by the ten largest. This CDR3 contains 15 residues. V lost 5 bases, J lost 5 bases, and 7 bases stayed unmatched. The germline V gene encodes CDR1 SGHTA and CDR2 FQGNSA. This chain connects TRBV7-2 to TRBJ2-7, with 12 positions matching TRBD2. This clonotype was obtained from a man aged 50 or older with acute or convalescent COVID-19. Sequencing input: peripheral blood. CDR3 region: CASSAGTSGYNEQYF. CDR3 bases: TGTGCCAGCAGCGCAGGGACTAGCGGGTACAACGAGCAGTACTTC.